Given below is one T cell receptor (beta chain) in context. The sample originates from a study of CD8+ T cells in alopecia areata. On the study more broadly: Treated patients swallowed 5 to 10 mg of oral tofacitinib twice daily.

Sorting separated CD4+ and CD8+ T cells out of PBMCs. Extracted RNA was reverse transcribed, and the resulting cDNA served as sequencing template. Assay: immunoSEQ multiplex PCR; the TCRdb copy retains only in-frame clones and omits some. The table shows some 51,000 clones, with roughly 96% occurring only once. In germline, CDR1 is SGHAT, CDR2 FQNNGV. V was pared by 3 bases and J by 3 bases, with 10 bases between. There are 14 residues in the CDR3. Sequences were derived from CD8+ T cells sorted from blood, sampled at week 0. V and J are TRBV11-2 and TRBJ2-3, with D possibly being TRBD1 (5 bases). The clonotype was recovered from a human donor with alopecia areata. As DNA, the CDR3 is TGTGCCAGCAGCTTCGTCCAGGGAACAGATACGCAGTATTTT. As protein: CASSFVQGTDTQYF.